This paragraph covers one T cell receptor (beta chain) sequence. Its antigen is not identified. The data were obtained in a study of cytomegalovirus exposure and HLA in healthy donors. Study-level results: Previously analyzed data showed that most TCR beta V segments were productive at a frequency of about 87% or about 30%. Some V segments, including TRBV6-2 and TRBV6-3, were excluded as indistinguishable.

Primers: 60 Vbeta forward and 13 Jbeta reverse. Produced via immunoSEQ multiplex PCR; TCRdb's table is partial and in-frame only. The sample gives about 180,000 clones, about three quarters of which show up once; approximately 2.3% is in the top ten. V gave up 3 bases and J gave up 8 bases, with 17 bases separating them. The CDR3 has 14 residues. Germline loops: CDR1 SGHRS, CDR2 YFSETQ. Specimen: PBMCs. This clonotype was sampled from a female donor in good health and CMV-seronegative. The gene calls are TRBV5-1 and TRBJ1-1, with D uncertain. CDR3 in amino acids: CASSSYSLTEEAFF. The CDR3 coding sequence is TGCGCCAGCAGCTCTTACAGTCTTACCGAAGAAGCTTTCTTT.